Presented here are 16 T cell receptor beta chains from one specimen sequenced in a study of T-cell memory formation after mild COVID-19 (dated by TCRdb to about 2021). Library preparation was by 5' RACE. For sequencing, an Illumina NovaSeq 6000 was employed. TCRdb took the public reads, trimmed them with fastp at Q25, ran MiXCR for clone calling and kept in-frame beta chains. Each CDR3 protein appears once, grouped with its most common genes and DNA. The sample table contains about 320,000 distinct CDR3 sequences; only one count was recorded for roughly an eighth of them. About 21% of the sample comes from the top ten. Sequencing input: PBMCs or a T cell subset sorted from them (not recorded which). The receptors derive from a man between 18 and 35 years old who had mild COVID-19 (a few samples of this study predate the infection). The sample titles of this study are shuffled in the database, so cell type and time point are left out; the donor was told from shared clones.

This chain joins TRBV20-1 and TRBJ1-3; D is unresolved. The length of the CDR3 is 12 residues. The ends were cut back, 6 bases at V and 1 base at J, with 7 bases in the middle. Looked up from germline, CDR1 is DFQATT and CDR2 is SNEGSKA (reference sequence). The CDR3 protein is CSARDSGNTIYF. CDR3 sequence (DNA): TGCAGTGCAAGGGATTCTGGAAACACCATATATTTT.

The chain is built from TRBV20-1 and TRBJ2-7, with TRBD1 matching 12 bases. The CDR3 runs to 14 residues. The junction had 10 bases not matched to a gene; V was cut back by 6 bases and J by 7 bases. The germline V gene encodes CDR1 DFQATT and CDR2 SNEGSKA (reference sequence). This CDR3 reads CSARPGTGGREQYF. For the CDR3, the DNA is TGCAGTGCGCGTCCCGGGACAGGGGGCCGAGAGCAGTACTTC.

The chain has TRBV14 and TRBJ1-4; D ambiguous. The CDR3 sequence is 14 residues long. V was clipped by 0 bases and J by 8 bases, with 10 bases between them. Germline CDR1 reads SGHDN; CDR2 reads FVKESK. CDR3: CASSQDGVREKLFF. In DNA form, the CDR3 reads TGTGCCAGCAGCCAAGATGGAGTTCGGGAAAAACTGTTTTTT. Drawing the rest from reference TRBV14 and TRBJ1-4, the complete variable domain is EAGVTQFPSHSVIEKGQTVTLRCDPISGHDNLYWYRRVMGKEIKFLLHFVKESKQDESGMPNNRFLAERTGGTYSTLKVQPAELEDSGVYFCASSQDGVREKLFFGSGTQLSVL.

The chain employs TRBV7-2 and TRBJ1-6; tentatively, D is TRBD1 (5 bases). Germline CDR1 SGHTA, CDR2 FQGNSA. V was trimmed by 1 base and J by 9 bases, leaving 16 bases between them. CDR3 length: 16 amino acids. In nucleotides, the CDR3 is TGTGCCAGCAGCTTAGGGGGACCTCGTCAGGGTTCACCCCTCCACTTT. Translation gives CASSLGGPRQGSPLHF.

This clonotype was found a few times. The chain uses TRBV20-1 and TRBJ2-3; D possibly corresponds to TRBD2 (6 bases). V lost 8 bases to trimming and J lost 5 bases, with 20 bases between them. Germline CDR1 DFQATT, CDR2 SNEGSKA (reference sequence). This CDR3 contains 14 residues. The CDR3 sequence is CSPFDRGTGDTQYF. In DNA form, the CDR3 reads TGCAGTCCTTTTGATCGGGGGACTGGAGATACGCAGTATTTT.

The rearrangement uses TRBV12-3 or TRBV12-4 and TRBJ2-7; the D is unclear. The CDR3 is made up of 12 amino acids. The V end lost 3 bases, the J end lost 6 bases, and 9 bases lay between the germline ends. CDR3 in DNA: TGTGCCAGCAGTTTGATGGTGGGCGAGCAGTACTTC. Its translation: CASSLMVGEQYF.

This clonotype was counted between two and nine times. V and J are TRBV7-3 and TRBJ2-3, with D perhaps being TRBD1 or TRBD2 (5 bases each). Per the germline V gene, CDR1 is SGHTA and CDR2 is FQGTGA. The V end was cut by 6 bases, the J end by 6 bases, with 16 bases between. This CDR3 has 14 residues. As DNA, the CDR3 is TGTGCCAGCAGTTCGGGGACCACAACGGATACGCAGTATTTT. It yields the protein CASSSGTTTDTQYF.

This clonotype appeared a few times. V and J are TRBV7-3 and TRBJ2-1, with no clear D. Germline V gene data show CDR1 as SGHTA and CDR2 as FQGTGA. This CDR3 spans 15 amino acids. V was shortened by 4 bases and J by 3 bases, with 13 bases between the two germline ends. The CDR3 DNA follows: TGTGCCAGCAGCTCCGAACGACGGATCTACAATGAGCAGTTCTTC. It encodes CASSSERRIYNEQFF.

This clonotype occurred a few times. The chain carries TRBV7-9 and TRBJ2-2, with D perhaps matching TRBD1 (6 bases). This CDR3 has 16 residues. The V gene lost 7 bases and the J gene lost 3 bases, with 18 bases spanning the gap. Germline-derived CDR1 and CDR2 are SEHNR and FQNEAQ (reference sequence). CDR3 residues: CASTHRSRGYTGELFF. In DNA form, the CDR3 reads TGTGCCAGCACCCATCGGTCCAGGGGTTACACCGGGGAGCTGTTTTTT.

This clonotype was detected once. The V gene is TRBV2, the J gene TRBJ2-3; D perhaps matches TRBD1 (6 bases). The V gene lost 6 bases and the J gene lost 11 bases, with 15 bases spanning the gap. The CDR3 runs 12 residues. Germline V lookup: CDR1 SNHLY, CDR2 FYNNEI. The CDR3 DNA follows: TGTGCCAGCAGGGTGACAGGCGCCCAGCAGTATTTT. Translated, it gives CASRVTGAQQYF.

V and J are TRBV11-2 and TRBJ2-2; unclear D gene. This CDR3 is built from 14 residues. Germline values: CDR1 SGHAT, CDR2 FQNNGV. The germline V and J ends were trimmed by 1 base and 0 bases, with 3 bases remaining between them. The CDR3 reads CASSLATNTGELFF. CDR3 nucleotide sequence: TGTGCCAGCAGCTTAGCCACGAACACCGGGGAGCTGTTTTTT.

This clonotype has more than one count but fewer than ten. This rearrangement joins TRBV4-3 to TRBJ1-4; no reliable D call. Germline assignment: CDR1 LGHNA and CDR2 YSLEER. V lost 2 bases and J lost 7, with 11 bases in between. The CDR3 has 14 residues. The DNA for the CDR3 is TGCGCCAGCAGCCAATCTCCCGAAGTTGAAAAACTGTTTTTT. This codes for CASSQSPEVEKLFF.

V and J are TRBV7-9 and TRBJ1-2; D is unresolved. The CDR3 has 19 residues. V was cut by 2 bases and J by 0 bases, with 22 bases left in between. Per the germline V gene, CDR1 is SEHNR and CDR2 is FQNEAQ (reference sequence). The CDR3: CASSLPASLPEDPNYGYTF. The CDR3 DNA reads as TGTGCCAGCAGCTTACCCGCAAGCCTCCCTGAAGACCCTAACTATGGCTACACCTTC.

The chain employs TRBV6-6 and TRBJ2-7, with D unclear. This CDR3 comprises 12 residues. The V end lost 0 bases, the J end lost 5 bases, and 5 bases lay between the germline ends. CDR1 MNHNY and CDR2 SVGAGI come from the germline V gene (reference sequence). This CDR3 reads CASSYSNHEQYF. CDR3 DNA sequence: TGTGCCAGCAGTTACTCGAATCACGAGCAGTACTTC.

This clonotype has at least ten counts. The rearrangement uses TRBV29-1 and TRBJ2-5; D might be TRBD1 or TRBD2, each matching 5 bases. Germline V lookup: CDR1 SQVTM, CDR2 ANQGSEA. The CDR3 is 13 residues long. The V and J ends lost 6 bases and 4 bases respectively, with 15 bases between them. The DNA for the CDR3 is TGCAGCGTACAGGTGGTCGGGATAGAGACCCAGTACTTC. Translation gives CSVQVVGIETQYF. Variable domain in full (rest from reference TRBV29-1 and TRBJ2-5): SAVISQKPSRDICQRGTSLTIQCQVDSQVTMMFWYRQQPGQSLTLIATANQGSEATYESGFVIDKFPISRPNLTFSTLTVSNMSPEDSSIYLCSVQVVGIETQYFGPGTRLLVL.

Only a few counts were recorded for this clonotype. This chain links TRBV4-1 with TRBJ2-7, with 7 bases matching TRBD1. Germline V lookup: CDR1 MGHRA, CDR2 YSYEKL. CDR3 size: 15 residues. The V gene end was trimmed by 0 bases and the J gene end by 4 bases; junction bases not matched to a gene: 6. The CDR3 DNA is TGCGCCAGCAGCCAAGACAGGACAGGATTATACGAGCAGTACGTC. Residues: CASSQDRTGLYEQYV.